There are many counts of the clone carrying this T cell receptor (beta chain). Germline V gene data show CDR1 as DFQATT and CDR2 as SNEGSKA (reference sequence). Trimming took 0 bases from V and 7 from J, leaving 25 bases between them. The CDR3 consists of 17 residues. This sample is drawn from a study of breast tumors, draining lymph nodes, adjacent tissues. Breast cancer patients provided tissue from their axillary draining lymph nodes. TCRdb re-called the multiplex PCR reads through MiXCR, storing one row per CDR3 protein. This table has some 120,000 distinct CDR3 sequences, nearly 20% appearing once.

The sequence came from a female donor with breast cancer. Some clones in this sample may be carry-over from other donors' samples. Sequencing used axillary lymph node tissue. J is TRBJ2-7 and V is TRBV20-1, with a possible D match to TRBD2 (6 bases). CDR3 residues: CSARDQVYGTPVREQYF. DNA for the CDR3: TGCAGTGCTAGAGATCAGGTTTATGGGACTCCGGTAAGAGAGCAGTACTTC.